These 22 T cell receptor beta chains came from one sample sequenced in a study of blood T cell repertoires in COVID-19. The repertoire was sequenced with immunoSEQ multiplex PCR; TCRdb's copy has only in-frame clones and lacks some. The sample lists some 400,000 clones, roughly 86% occurring once. Material: peripheral blood. The receptors shown here come from a human donor in a cohort sampled during active COVID-19.

This sequence joins TRBV7-8 and TRBJ2-3, with TRBD2 matching over 7 bases. CDR1 and CDR2 (germline): SGHVS, FQNEAQ. The CDR3 totals 15 residues. V gave up 5 bases and J gave up 2 bases; unmatched junction bases: 7. CDR3 nucleotide sequence: TGTGCCAGCAGCCCCCGCGGGGGTTACACAGATACGCAGTATTTT. Its translation is CASSPRGGYTDTQYF.

This clone was counted only a few times. This chain joins TRBV7-3 and TRBJ1-2; D perhaps matches TRBD1 (5 bases). V lost 5 bases and J 4 bases, leaving 11 bases between the germline ends. From germline, CDR1 is SGHTA and CDR2 FQGTGA. The CDR3 spans 13 residues. The CDR3 coding sequence is TGTGCCAGCAGCCCCGACAGAGGCTATGGCTACACCTTC. This codes for CASSPDRGYGYTF.

This clone occurred once. The chain joins TRBV7-9 to TRBJ1-5; D is undetermined. The CDR3 spans 15 residues. CDR1 and CDR2 (germline): SEHNR, FQNEAQ (reference sequence). The V and J ends lost 4 bases and 2 bases respectively, with 12 bases between them. The chain's CDR3 is CASSSTNPGNQPQHF. The CDR3 DNA sequence: TGTGCCAGCAGCTCGACAAATCCCGGCAATCAGCCCCAGCATTTT.

The chain employs TRBV12-3 or TRBV12-4 and TRBJ2-7, with 8 bases aligning to TRBD1. V lost 6 bases, J lost 3 bases, and 4 bases stayed unmatched. This CDR3 region has 13 residues. In DNA form, the CDR3 reads TGTGCCAGCAGGCTCACAGGGGGCTACGAGCAGTACTTC. This codes for CASRLTGGYEQYF.

The rearrangement joins TRBV20-1 to TRBJ2-3; TRBD2 matches at 10 bases. Unmatched junction bases numbered 7, after V lost 3 bases and J lost 4 bases. The CDR3 has 15 residues. Per the germline V gene, CDR1 is DFQATT and CDR2 is SNEGSKA (reference sequence). CDR3 in DNA: TGCAGTGCTAGTTCTCTAGCGGGAGTGGCAGATACGCAGTATTTT. Translated: CSASSLAGVADTQYF.

Concerning this clone itself: Other nucleotide sequences in the sample specify the same CDR3. The chain couples TRBV6-4 to TRBJ2-1, with 14 bases that match TRBD2. CDR3 size: 14 residues. Trimming cost V 4 bases and J 7 bases; bases outside gene matches: 0. The germline V gene has CDR1 MRHNA and CDR2 SNTAGT. CDR3 nucleotide sequence: TGTGCCAGCAGTGGGACTAGCGGGGGGAATGAGCAGTTCTTC. Protein sequence: CASSGTSGGNEQFF.

The V gene is TRBV4-1, the J gene TRBJ1-2, with a tentative D call TRBD1 (5 bases). Germline CDR1 and CDR2: MGHRA and YSYEKL. The CDR3 length is 12 residues. V lost 0 bases and J lost 10, with 9 bases in between. The DNA for the CDR3 is TGCGCCAGCAGCCAAGAGGTGGGGCTCTACACCTTC. Protein: CASSQEVGLYTF.

This chain connects TRBV5-4 to TRBJ1-4; weak D call: TRBD1 (6 bases). Trimming took off 3 bases at V and 0 bases at J, with 12 bases between the two ends. Per the germline V gene, CDR1 is SGHNT and CDR2 is YYREEE (reference sequence). The CDR3 is 16 residues long. The CDR3: CASSYEQGATNEKLFF. DNA of the CDR3: TGTGCCAGCAGCTATGAACAGGGAGCAACTAATGAAAAACTGTTTTTT. Based on the CDR3 plus reference TRBV5-4 and TRBJ1-4, the full variable domain is ETGVTQSPTHLIKTRGQQVTLRCSSQSGHNTVSWYQQALGQGPQFIFQYYREEENGRGNFPPRFSGLQFPNYSSELNVNALELDDSALYLCASSYEQGATNEKLFFGSGTQLSVL.

The rearrangement joins TRBV5-6 to TRBJ1-2; the match to TRBD1 covers 9 bases. The CDR3 has 17 residues. Germline V lookup: CDR1 SGHDT, CDR2 YYEEEE. V trimming: 1 base; J trimming: 1 base; junction bases outside the gene matches: 8. CDR3 coding DNA: TGTGCCAGCAGCTTGTCCCGGGACAGGGAAAATAACTATGGCTACACCTTC. Translation: CASSLSRDRENNYGYTF. The complete variable domain, with remaining parts taken from reference TRBV5-6 and TRBJ1-2, reads DAGVTQSPTHLIKTRGQQVTLRCSPKSGHDTVSWYQQALGQGPQFIFQYYEEEERQRGNFPDRFSGHQFPNYSSELNVNALLLGDSALYLCASSLSRDRENNYGYTFGSGTRLTVV.

CDR3 sequence: CASRVQGQETQYF. The CDR3 DNA follows: TGTGCCAGCAGGGTACAGGGGCAAGAGACCCAGTACTTC. The gene calls are TRBV6-5 and TRBJ2-5; the match to TRBD1 covers 7 bases. The V gene's germline CDR1 is MNHEY and CDR2 SVGAGI. CDR3 length: 13 amino acids. The ends lost 6 bases at V and 2 bases at J; junction bases unmatched: 3.

This sequence joins TRBV30 and TRBJ1-2; no definite D call. Germline values: CDR1 GTSNPN, CDR2 SVGIG (reference sequence). The V gene lost 0 bases and the J gene lost 4 bases, with 18 bases spanning the gap. The CDR3 length is 16 residues. The CDR3 coding sequence is TGTGCCTGGAGTGTACGCAGGCTCCATGCCGGCTATGGCTACACCTTC. This gives the protein CAWSVRRLHAGYGYTF. The full variable domain, its missing parts supplied by reference TRBV30 and TRBJ1-2, is SQTIHQWPATLVQPVGSPLSLECTVEGTSNPNLYWYRQAAGRGLQLLFYSVGIGQISSEVPQNLSASRPQDRQFILSSKKLLLSDSGFYLCAWSVRRLHAGYGYTFGSGTRLTVV.

This clone was counted only a few times. The chain links TRBV29-1 to TRBJ1-1; maybe TRBD1 (6 bases). This CDR3 is 13 amino acids long. Per germline, CDR1 SQVTM and CDR2 ANQGSEA. Trimming removed 4 bases from V and 1 base from J, with 10 bases in between. CDR3: CSVGRGGNTEAFF. In DNA form, the CDR3 reads TGCAGCGTTGGAAGGGGGGGGAACACTGAAGCTTTCTTT.

The CDR3 DNA sequence: TGCGCCAGCAGCTTGGAGCGTGATGGGACTTCCTACGAGCAGTACTTC. It codes for CASSLERDGTSYEQYF. V is TRBV5-1 and J is TRBJ2-7; D might be TRBD2 (6 bases). V lost 0 bases and J lost 1, with 14 bases in between. The V gene's germline CDR1 is SGHRS and CDR2 YFSETQ. The CDR3 runs 16 residues.

V gene TRBV27 combines with J gene TRBJ2-2; TRBD1 is a possible D gene (5 bases). The CDR3 runs to 15 residues. V lost 7 bases, J lost 6 bases, and 18 bases lay in between. Germline V gene sequence: CDR1 MNHEY, CDR2 SMNVEV (reference sequence). The CDR3 region is CASTLGRVGPGELFF. The CDR3 nucleotides are TGTGCCAGCACCTTGGGCAGGGTAGGCCCCGGGGAGCTGTTTTTT.

Here the CDR3 reads CASSWGGSGRTDTQYF. The CDR3 region has the DNA TGTGCCAGCAGCTGGGGGGGTAGCGGACGCACAGATACGCAGTATTTT. The chain links TRBV5-5 to TRBJ2-3; 7 positions match TRBD2. V was clipped by 3 bases and J by 1 base; unmatched bases: 8. Germline assignment: CDR1 SGHKS and CDR2 YYEKEE (reference sequence). CDR3 length: 16 residues.

The chain combines TRBV27 with TRBJ1-1; D is possibly TRBD1 (6 bases). This CDR3 is 15 amino acids long. Trimming left V 10 bases short and J 0 bases short, with 18 bases between. Per germline, CDR1 MNHEY and CDR2 SMNVEV (reference sequence). CDR3 sequence: CATHLLDSLNTEAFF. DNA of the CDR3: TGTGCCACCCACCTTTTGGACAGCCTGAACACTGAAGCTTTCTTT.

This chain joins TRBV28 and TRBJ2-7, with D perhaps matching TRBD2 (6 bases). Trimming pared 10 bases from V and 0 bases from J, leaving 16 bases between. Germline lookup yields CDR1 MDHEN and CDR2 SYDVKM. This CDR3 has 14 residues. The CDR3 DNA follows: TGTGCCACTCTGGGGCGGGGAGGCTCCTACGAGCAGTACTTC. Protein: CATLGRGGSYEQYF.

This chain links TRBV19 with TRBJ2-7, with 11 positions matching TRBD1. Germline assignment: CDR1 LNHDA and CDR2 SQIVND (reference sequence). The CDR3 has 15 amino acids. Trimming removed 5 bases from V and 7 bases from J; junction bases left unmatched: 10. CDR3 region: CASSPGTGGAGEQYF. The CDR3 DNA reads TGTGCCAGTAGTCCGGGGACAGGGGGGGCCGGTGAGCAGTACTTC.

The chain combines TRBV4-1 with TRBJ2-7; no reliable D call. The CDR3 runs to 16 residues. CDR1 and CDR2 from the germline V gene are MGHRA and YSYEKL. V gave up 4 bases and J gave up 4 bases, with 20 bases separating them. The CDR3 reads CASSPLSSDARYEQYF. CDR3 in DNA: TGCGCCAGCAGCCCCCTCTCGTCAGATGCCAGGTACGAGCAGTACTTC.

A few counts support this clone. The chain joins TRBV4-2 to TRBJ2-7; 8 nucleotides line up with TRBD2. After removal of 0 bases from V and 2 bases from J, the junction contained 3 bases not matched to a gene. Per the germline V gene, CDR1 is LGHNA and CDR2 is YNFKEQ. The CDR3 has 15 residues. The CDR3 reads CASSQDNGGAYEQYF. CDR3 bases: TGTGCCAGCAGCCAAGATAACGGGGGGGCCTACGAGCAGTACTTC.

This rearrangement joins TRBV5-4 to TRBJ1-3; 7 bases map to TRBD1. The CDR3 contains 14 residues. Germline V lookup: CDR1 SGHNT, CDR2 YYREEE (reference sequence). Trimming cost V 7 bases and J 0 bases; bases outside gene matches: 4. This CDR3 is CASSDRTSGNTIYF. The CDR3 region has the DNA TGTGCCAGCTCGGACAGGACCTCTGGAAACACCATATATTTT.

The gene calls are TRBV7-3 and TRBJ2-1, with 10 bases that match TRBD1. CDR3 length: 14 residues. Trimming took 4 bases from V and 10 from J; bases not matched to a gene: 7. The germline CDR1 and CDR2 sequences are SGHTA and FQGTGA. The CDR3 loop is CASSSSGQGVEQFF. The DNA for the CDR3 is TGTGCCAGCAGCTCCTCCGGACAGGGGGTCGAGCAGTTCTTC.